This paragraph covers one T cell receptor (beta chain) sequence. The antigen is unknown. Trimming took 0 bases from V and 2 from J; bases not matched to a gene: 10. Germline values: CDR1 LGHNA, CDR2 YNFKEQ. This CDR3 has 20 amino acids. With 60 Vbeta and 13 Jbeta primers, the PCR was carried out. Here immunoSEQ multiplex PCR was the method, and the copy in TCRdb shows in-frame clones only, minus some. The profile covers some 44,000 clones, with roughly 87% appearing a single time and 8% taken by the ten largest. The data originate from a study of cytomegalovirus exposure and HLA in healthy donors. Study results and limitations: Analysis performed later found approximately 17,000 TCR beta sequences associated with HLA alleles at 0.05 false discovery rate. Among CMV-associated TCR beta chains, most appeared HLA-restricted in a later analysis.

Sequences were obtained from PBMCs. The chain links TRBV4-2 to TRBJ1-4; 12 positions match TRBD1. This sequence originates from a woman aged 40 to 50 in good health and CMV-seropositive. The CDR3 nucleotides read TGTGCCAGCAGCCAAGATTTTTCCGGGACAGGGGGCTCTACTAATGAAAAACTGTTTTTT. It translates to CASSQDFSGTGGSTNEKLFF.